This TCR beta chain was recovered during a study of post-analysis software for immune sequencing data. The overall study: Recorded subtypes: relapsing-remitting, secondary progressive, progressive-relapsing; some patients unannotated.

TCR beta cDNA libraries included unique molecular identifiers. The yield from about 1 to 10 million T cells was around 500,000 cDNA molecules in total. A single record per CDR3 protein comes from TCRdb applying MiXCR to the PCR reads. The sample records 750,000 to 950,000 distinct CDR3 sequences, roughly half being singletons. Study-level points and caveats: When patients were compared with controls, four or five TRBV segments were more frequent, TRBV5-6, TRBV5-1 and TRBV20-1 among them. Multiple sclerosis patients had significantly lower normalized Chao1 diversity than controls.

In this sample, this clonotype turned up a few times. The target antigen is unknown. Looked up from germline, CDR1 is DFQATT and CDR2 is SNEGSKA (reference sequence). Trimming took off 4 bases at V and 1 base at J, with 14 bases between the two ends. CDR3 length: 15 amino acids. This TCR was sampled from a girl aged 10-17 years with multiple sclerosis. The sample was blood. This chain links TRBV20-1 with TRBJ2-1; D possibly corresponds to TRBD2 (5 bases). CDR3 nucleotides: TGCAGTGCTAATCCACTAGAACGGTCCTACAATGAGCAGTTCTTC. This encodes CSANPLERSYNEQFF.